The next 11 T cell receptor beta chains were all read from a single sample in a study of blood T cell repertoires in COVID-19. Some clones are missing from TCRdb's copy, which holds only in-frame ones; the method was immunoSEQ multiplex PCR. This repertoire shows 450,000 or so clones, about 90% found once; its top ten account for more than 0.55%. Sequencing used PBMCs or T cells enriched from blood (not recorded which). These receptors came from a man younger than 30 who had recovered from COVID-19.

V usage is TRBV28 and J usage is TRBJ2-2; D ambiguous. Germline CDR1 is MDHEN and CDR2 is SYDVKM. The CDR3 runs to 13 residues. The V end was cut by 11 bases, the J end by 4 bases, with 14 bases between. This CDR3 is CAGQSVLTGELFF. The DNA of the CDR3 is TGTGCCGGGCAGTCGGTCCTCACCGGGGAGCTGTTTTTT. The full variable domain, with the rest looked up from reference TRBV28 and TRBJ2-2, is DVKVTQSSRYLVKRTGEKVFLECVQDMDHENMFWYRQDPGLGLRLIYFSYDVKMKEKGDIPEGYSVSREKKERFSLILESASTNQTSMYLCAGQSVLTGELFFGEGSRLTVL.

The chain uses TRBV4-2 and TRBJ2-1; 9 bases align to TRBD1. Germline CDR1 LGHNA, CDR2 YNFKEQ. CDR3 size: 16 residues. V was clipped by 3 bases and J by 0 bases; unmatched bases: 3. The CDR3 bases are TGTGCCAGCAGCCAGGACAGGGGCCTCTCCTACAATGAGCAGTTCTTC. Translating gives CASSQDRGLSYNEQFF.

The chain couples TRBV7-9 to TRBJ1-4; D remains ambiguous. This CDR3 comprises 12 residues. Trimming removed 5 bases at V and 8 bases at J, with 9 bases between. Germline V gene lookup returns CDR1 SEHNR and CDR2 FQNEAQ (reference sequence). The CDR3, as DNA: TGTGCCAGCAGCCCCCCGGAGGAAAAACTGTTTTTT. Residues: CASSPPEEKLFF.

This chain links TRBV9 with TRBJ1-2, with D unclear. There are 12 residues in the CDR3. The ends were cut back, 2 bases at V and 4 bases at J, with 6 bases in the middle. Germline V gives CDR1 SGDLS, CDR2 YYNGEE. CDR3 loop: CASSVSGYGYTF. Written as DNA, the CDR3 is TGTGCCAGCAGCGTCTCCGGCTATGGCTACACCTTC.

The table lists this clone with a count of one. The V call is TRBV5-4, the J call TRBJ2-7; D is perhaps TRBD2 (5 bases). The CDR3 sequence is 13 residues long. V lost 5 bases to trimming and J lost 2 bases, with 11 bases between them. Germline CDR1 SGHNT, CDR2 YYREEE (reference sequence). CDR3 nucleotide sequence: TGTGCCAGCAGTAGGACGGGAACCTACGAGCAGTACTTC. Protein product: CASSRTGTYEQYF.

J is TRBJ2-1 and V is TRBV14; D gene uncertain. Germline CDR1 SGHDN, CDR2 FVKESK. V was shortened by 3 bases and J by 0 bases, with 6 bases between the two germline ends. This CDR3 comprises 14 residues. The CDR3 DNA follows: TGTGCCAGCAGCCATGAGTACTCCTACAATGAGCAGTTCTTC. Residues: CASSHEYSYNEQFF.

The CDR3 nucleotides read TGTGCCAGCATTCCTCAACCAGGGGACACTGAAGCTTTCTTT. Translated, it gives CASIPQPGDTEAFF. The V call is TRBV27, the J call TRBJ1-1; maybe TRBD1 (6 bases). The CDR3 is made up of 14 amino acids. Germline V CDR1 and CDR2: MNHEY, SMNVEV (reference sequence). Trimming took 7 bases from V and 3 from J, leaving 15 bases between them.

The V and J genes are TRBV29-1 and TRBJ2-7, with 7 bases identical to TRBD2. Germline V gene lookup returns CDR1 SQVTM and CDR2 ANQGSEA. The CDR3 covers 15 residues. Germline trimming cut 3 bases from V and 0 bases from J; bases unmatched to any gene: 8. This chain's CDR3 is CSVDYERGSSYEQYF. CDR3 DNA sequence: TGCAGCGTTGATTATGAGCGGGGCAGCTCCTACGAGCAGTACTTC.

The chain uses TRBV12-3 or TRBV12-4 and TRBJ1-2; TRBD1 is a possible D gene (5 bases). V was cut by 5 bases and J by 2 bases, with 9 bases left in between. This CDR3 region has 13 residues. The CDR3 region is CASSPTENYGYTF. Written as DNA, the CDR3 is TGTGCCAGCAGTCCGACAGAAAACTATGGCTACACCTTC.

This clone appeared a single time. This rearrangement joins TRBV28 to TRBJ1-5, with 8 bases that match TRBD1. Germline V gives CDR1 MDHEN, CDR2 SYDVKM. The CDR3 covers 13 residues. J was trimmed by 3 bases and V by 10 bases; bases with no gene match: 5. This chain's CDR3 is CATGTGINQPQHF. CDR3 in DNA: TGTGCCACGGGGACAGGAATCAATCAGCCCCAGCATTTT.

The rearrangement links TRBV4-1 to TRBJ1-4, with D perhaps matching TRBD1 (6 bases). The CDR3 extends over 15 amino acids. The germline gives CDR1 MGHRA, CDR2 YSYEKL. The V gene lost 7 bases and the J gene lost 4 bases, with 16 bases spanning the gap. Written as DNA, the CDR3 is TGCGCCAGCACCACAAACGAGGGACATAATGAAAAACTGTTTTTT. Translation gives CASTTNEGHNEKLFF.